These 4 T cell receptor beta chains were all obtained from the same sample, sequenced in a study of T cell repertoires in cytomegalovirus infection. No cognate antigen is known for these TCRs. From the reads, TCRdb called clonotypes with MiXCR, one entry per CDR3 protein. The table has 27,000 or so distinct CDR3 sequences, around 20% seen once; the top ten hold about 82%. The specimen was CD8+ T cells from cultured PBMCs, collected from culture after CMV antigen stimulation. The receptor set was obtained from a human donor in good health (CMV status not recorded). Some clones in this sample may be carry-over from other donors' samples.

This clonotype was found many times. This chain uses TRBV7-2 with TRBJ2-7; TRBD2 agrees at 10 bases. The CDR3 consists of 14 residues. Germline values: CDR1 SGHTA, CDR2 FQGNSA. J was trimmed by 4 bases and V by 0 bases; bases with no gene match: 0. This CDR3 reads CASSLATSGYEQYF. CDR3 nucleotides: TGTGCCAGCAGCTTAGCGACTAGCGGGTACGAGCAGTACTTC.

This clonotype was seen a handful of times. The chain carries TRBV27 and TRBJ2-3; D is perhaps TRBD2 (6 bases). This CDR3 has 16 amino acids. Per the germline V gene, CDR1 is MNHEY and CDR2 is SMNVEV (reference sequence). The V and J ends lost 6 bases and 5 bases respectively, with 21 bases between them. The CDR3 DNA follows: TGTGCCAGCAGCCTGCTAGCGTCCGAGGGAATAGATACGCAGTATTTT. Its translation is CASSLLASEGIDTQYF.

The CDR3 nucleotides are TGCAGTGCTAGGCGAGGGGTAACTGAAGCTTTCTTT. Its protein is CSARRGVTEAFF. This chain connects TRBV20-1 to TRBJ1-1; perhaps TRBD1 as D (5 bases). Germline loops: CDR1 DFQATT, CDR2 SNEGSKA (reference sequence). There are 12 residues in the CDR3. The V end was cut by 3 bases, the J end by 5 bases, with 10 bases between.

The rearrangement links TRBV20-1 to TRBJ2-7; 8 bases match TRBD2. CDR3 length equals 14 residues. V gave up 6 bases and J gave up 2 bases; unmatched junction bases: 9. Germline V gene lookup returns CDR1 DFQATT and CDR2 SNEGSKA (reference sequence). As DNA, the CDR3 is TGCAGTGCGATTCTAGCGGGTCTAGCCTACGAGCAGTACTTC. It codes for CSAILAGLAYEQYF.